The sequence of this TCR beta chain was determined in a study of blood T cell repertoires in COVID-19. Study summary: The samples span acute and convalescent COVID-19 from the United States, Italy and Spain.

With 4 bases clipped from V and 2 bases from J, the junction kept 16 bases outside the gene matches. Germline values: CDR1 MNHNS, CDR2 SASEGT. The CDR3 consists of 20 residues. Per the study methods: Nucleated cell number was recorded as an estimate derived from reference gene primer amplification. The protocol was immunoSEQ multiplex PCR, while the TCRdb copy is restricted to in-frame clones and leaves out a portion. Clone size and the V and J calls come from that table; the DNA yielded D and trimming. Among 65,000 to 85,000 clones listed, around nine tenths were seen once. Sequencing used peripheral blood. This TCR came from a woman aged 18-30 years with acute or convalescent COVID-19. The V gene is TRBV6-1, the J gene TRBJ2-6; 8 bases line up with TRBD2. The chain's CDR3 is CASSAPGGLGSGPGANVLTF. CDR3 DNA: TGTGCCAGCAGTGCCCCGGGGGGGTTAGGCTCTGGCCCTGGGGCCAACGTCCTGACTTTC.